Following are 24 T cell receptor beta chains from one sample sequenced in a study of T cell changes during pregnancy in multiple sclerosis. Sequenced by immunoSEQ multiplex PCR; TCRdb stores in-frame clones only, minus some. The sample consists of around 52,000 clones, about 90% of them appearing once. Sequenced here: CD4+ T cells from peripheral blood mononuclear cells, sampled after pregnancy. The receptors here all came from a female donor in good health, enrolled as a control in a pregnancy study.

V and J are TRBV14 and TRBJ1-5; D unresolved. The CDR3 loop spans 13 amino acids. V was pared by 0 bases and J by 5 bases, with 5 bases between. Looked up from germline, CDR1 is SGHDN and CDR2 is FVKESK. This chain's CDR3 is CASSQDLDQPQHF. CDR3 in DNA: TGTGCCAGCAGCCAAGATCTCGATCAGCCCCAGCATTTT. Looking up the rest from reference TRBV14 and TRBJ1-5 gives the full variable domain: EAGVTQFPSHSVIEKGQTVTLRCDPISGHDNLYWYRRVMGKEIKFLLHFVKESKQDESGMPNNRFLAERTGGTYSTLKVQPAELEDSGVYFCASSQDLDQPQHFGDGTRLSIL.

This chain joins TRBV18 and TRBJ1-5, with 9 bases fitting TRBD1. The CDR3 is 15 residues long. CDR1 and CDR2 (germline): KGHSH, LQKENI. The V gene end was trimmed by 5 bases and the J gene end by 1 base; junction bases not matched to a gene: 3. Here the CDR3 DNA reads TGTGCCAGCTCAAGGACAGGGGTGAGCAATCAGCCCCAGCATTTT. Translation: CASSRTGVSNQPQHF.

This chain joins TRBV20-1 and TRBJ1-2; perhaps TRBD1 as D (5 bases). Looked up from germline, CDR1 is DFQATT and CDR2 is SNEGSKA (reference sequence). The V end was cut by 6 bases, the J end by 7 bases, with 9 bases between. The CDR3 runs to 10 residues. CDR3 loop: CSAHRFGYTF. CDR3 bases: TGCAGTGCGCACAGGTTTGGCTACACCTTC.

This clone has just one count. J is TRBJ1-2 and V is TRBV5-6; TRBD1 is a possible D gene (5 bases). Per germline, CDR1 SGHDT and CDR2 YYEEEE. The CDR3 runs 13 residues. V was shortened by 6 bases and J by 4 bases, with 13 bases between the two germline ends. The CDR3 sequence is CASTQGLGYGYTF. CDR3 in DNA: TGTGCCAGCACCCAGGGATTAGGCTATGGCTACACCTTC.

The chain has TRBV30 and TRBJ1-2; the D is unclear. CDR1 and CDR2 (germline): GTSNPN, SVGIG (reference sequence). With 0 bases removed from V and 6 bases from J, the gap between germline ends came to 11 bases. The CDR3 has 13 residues. The CDR3 spells CAWSVTKRDGYTF. CDR3 in DNA: TGTGCCTGGAGTGTAACCAAGAGGGATGGCTACACCTTC.

The rearrangement links TRBV6-5 to TRBJ2-5; D is undetermined. V was clipped by 0 bases and J by 4 bases, with 9 bases between them. CDR3 length: 14 residues. The germline V gene has CDR1 MNHEY and CDR2 SVGAGI. The CDR3 sequence is CASSYSGNAETQYF. The CDR3 DNA reads as TGTGCCAGCAGTTACTCTGGCAACGCAGAGACCCAGTACTTC.

This clone showed up just a few times. The V gene is TRBV18, the J gene TRBJ1-5; 9 bases are shared with TRBD1. V lost 5 bases, J lost 2 bases, and 4 bases stayed unmatched. This CDR3 comprises 15 residues. CDR1 KGHSH and CDR2 LQKENI come from the germline V gene. DNA for the CDR3: TGTGCCAGCTCATGGACAGGGGTGGGCAATCAGCCCCAGCATTTT. It specifies CASSWTGVGNQPQHF.

This chain uses TRBV9 with TRBJ2-1, with 8 bases aligning to TRBD2. The CDR3 is made up of 15 amino acids. Looked up from germline, CDR1 is SGDLS and CDR2 is YYNGEE. J lost 10 bases, V lost 3 bases, and 12 bases had no gene match. DNA for the CDR3: TGTGCCAGCAGCGGTCGGGGGGGCCTTAATGTGGAGCAGTTCTTC. Residues: CASSGRGGLNVEQFF.

The sample holds one count of this clone. The gene calls are TRBV7-2 and TRBJ2-7, with D possibly matching TRBD2 (5 bases). This CDR3 contains 13 residues. CDR1 and CDR2 (germline): SGHTA, FQGNSA. V was clipped by 3 bases and J by 2 bases, with 8 bases between them. CDR3 protein: CASSFAGPYEQYF. For the CDR3, the DNA is TGTGCCAGCAGCTTCGCGGGCCCCTACGAGCAGTACTTC.

The chain links TRBV6-1 to TRBJ2-5; 8 bases match TRBD1. The CDR3 runs to 15 residues. CDR1 is MNHNS and CDR2 is SASEGT in the germline V gene. J was trimmed by 2 bases and V by 5 bases; bases with no gene match: 7. The CDR3 coding sequence is TGTGCCAGCAGTCAGGGGGCAGCCACACAAGAGACCCAGTACTTC. Encoded protein: CASSQGAATQETQYF.

The chain combines TRBV7-9 with TRBJ1-1; 7 nucleotides line up with TRBD1. Germline values: CDR1 SEHNR, CDR2 FQNEAQ (reference sequence). The CDR3 contains 14 residues. V lost 5 bases, J lost 6 bases, and 9 bases stayed unmatched. CDR3 region: CASSVTTGAAEAFF. CDR3 nucleotides: TGTGCCAGCAGCGTTACTACAGGGGCCGCTGAAGCTTTCTTT.

For this clone: Mismatch with germline at one junction end may stem from a read error. The gene calls are TRBV7-7 and TRBJ2-2, with a tentative D call TRBD1 (5 bases). CDR3 size: 13 residues. In germline, CDR1 is SSHAT, CDR2 FNYEAQ (reference sequence). The CDR3 reads CASSLTDTGELFF. The CDR3 DNA reads as TGTGCTAGCAGCTTGACAGACACCGGGGAGCTGTTTTTT.

The rearrangement links TRBV27 to TRBJ1-2; 7 bases align to TRBD1. Germline V lookup: CDR1 MNHEY, CDR2 SMNVEV (reference sequence). V gave up 6 bases and J gave up 5 bases; unmatched junction bases: 6. This CDR3 has 13 residues. The CDR3 loop is CASRSTGRYGYTF. The CDR3 nucleotides are TGTGCCAGCAGGTCGACAGGGAGGTATGGCTACACCTTC.

The V and J genes are TRBV19 and TRBJ1-5; 9 nucleotides agree with TRBD1. The V gene's germline CDR1 is LNHDA and CDR2 SQIVND (reference sequence). V was clipped by 4 bases and J by 0 bases; unmatched bases: 7. The CDR3 extends over 17 amino acids. CDR3 region: CASSTDRGLGSNQPQHF. CDR3 in DNA: TGTGCCAGTAGTACGGACAGGGGTTTGGGTAGCAATCAGCCCCAGCATTTT.

The rearrangement links TRBV7-2 to TRBJ1-1; TRBD1 is a possible D gene (5 bases). The CDR3 spans 14 residues. Trimming stripped 4 bases from V and 1 base from J, with 10 bases between. Germline values: CDR1 SGHTA, CDR2 FQGNSA. The DNA of the CDR3 is TGTGCCAGCAGCTCCGGTCAGGGGAACACTGAAGCTTTCTTT. This encodes CASSSGQGNTEAFF.

The rearrangement uses TRBV4-1 and TRBJ2-1; D perhaps matches TRBD1 (5 bases). CDR1 and CDR2 from the germline V gene are MGHRA and YSYEKL. The CDR3 covers 16 residues. The V and J ends lost 0 bases and 1 base respectively, with 10 bases between them. CDR3 loop: CASSQEPGQSYNEQFF. The CDR3 coding sequence is TGCGCCAGCAGCCAAGAGCCTGGACAATCCTACAATGAGCAGTTCTTC.

The chain carries TRBV5-1 and TRBJ1-3; the D gene is possibly TRBD1 (5 bases). V was pared by 0 bases and J by 2 bases, with 6 bases between. Germline loops: CDR1 SGHRS, CDR2 YFSETQ. CDR3 length: 14 amino acids. CDR3: CASSLGGPGNTIYF. The CDR3 nucleotides are TGCGCCAGCAGCTTGGGGGGCCCTGGAAACACCATATATTTT.

This clone was counted at least ten times. The rearrangement joins TRBV7-9 to TRBJ1-1; 7 bases map to TRBD1. The CDR3 totals 13 residues. V dropped 2 bases and J dropped 3; count of bases not matched to a gene: 0. CDR1 is SEHNR and CDR2 is FQNEAQ in the germline V gene (reference sequence). CDR3 amino acids: CASSLQGDTEAFF. The CDR3 coding sequence is TGTGCCAGCAGCTTACAGGGGGACACTGAAGCTTTCTTT.

The rearrangement joins TRBV29-1 to TRBJ1-4, with D maybe TRBD1 (6 bases). V gave up 2 bases and J gave up 9 bases, with 16 bases separating them. The germline V gene has CDR1 SQVTM and CDR2 ANQGSEA. This CDR3 contains 14 residues. The CDR3 DNA sequence: TGCAGCGTTGAATTGGATCAGGGGTGGAAAAAACTGTTTTTT. This translates into CSVELDQGWKKLFF.

The V call is TRBV27, the J call TRBJ2-7, with 7 bases that match TRBD2. The J segment lost 3 bases and the V segment lost 6 bases, leaving 8 bases of the junction unmatched. The V gene's germline CDR1 is MNHEY and CDR2 SMNVEV (reference sequence). The CDR3 contains 14 residues. DNA for the CDR3: TGTGCCAGCAGACGGGGCGGGGGTTTCTACGAGCAGTACTTC. Amino acids: CASRRGGGFYEQYF.

The chain recombines TRBV7-2 with TRBJ2-3; D is possibly TRBD2 (6 bases). The germline CDR1 and CDR2 sequences are SGHTA and FQGNSA. Trimming left V 5 bases short and J 4 bases short, with 16 bases between. CDR3 length: 15 residues. The DNA for the CDR3 is TGTGCCAGCAGCCGGAGGGAAACGGGAGCAGATACGCAGTATTTT. Translation: CASSRRETGADTQYF.

The chain is built from TRBV5-6 and TRBJ1-2; 8 positions match TRBD1. V lost 4 bases and J lost 5; bases outside the gene matches: 4. The CDR3 extends over 13 amino acids. Germline V gene lookup returns CDR1 SGHDT and CDR2 YYEEEE. This CDR3 reads CASSGTGAYGYTF. CDR3 nucleotide sequence: TGTGCCAGCAGCGGGACAGGAGCGTATGGCTACACCTTC.

The rearrangement joins TRBV4-2 to TRBJ1-1, with D perhaps matching TRBD1 (6 bases). CDR1 is LGHNA and CDR2 is YNFKEQ in the germline V gene. Trimming pared 4 bases from V and 0 bases from J, leaving 9 bases between. The CDR3 sequence is 14 residues long. CDR3 in amino acids: CASSRTDMNTEAFF. CDR3 bases: TGTGCCAGCAGCCGGACAGACATGAACACTGAAGCTTTCTTT.

The rearrangement joins TRBV2 to TRBJ1-6; D call uncertain. The CDR3 extends over 15 amino acids. V gave up 6 bases and J gave up 3 bases, with 12 bases separating them. Germline V gene lookup returns CDR1 SNHLY and CDR2 FYNNEI. The CDR3 DNA follows: TGTGCCAGCAGGCAAGCCATCCTCTATAATTCACCCCTCCACTTT. The encoded protein is CASRQAILYNSPLHF.